A selection of T cell receptor beta chains follows, all from one sample in a study of OX40 agonist ivuxolimab in advanced cancers. Data came from immunoSEQ multiplex PCR; TCRdb stores just in-frame clones and leaves some out. The sample contains roughly 72,000 clones, 89% of which appear only once. The sequencing used CD4+ or CD8+ T cells sorted from blood, collected in a trial of the OX40 agonist ivuxolimab. The receptors originated from an adult with an advanced solid tumor such as melanoma, head and neck, liver or kidney cancer. The CDR3 runs from the conserved cysteine through the conserved F or W. The D gene is left open where the match is weak. Clone size is stated in some rows and not others, as once, few, many or a class when expanded.

j_gene: TRBJ1-2
v_gene: TRBV5-1
d_gene: -
abundance: -
CDR3aa: CASSLTISDSNYGYTF
CDR3nt: TGCGCCAGCAGCTTAACCATTTCCGACTCCAACTATGGCTACACCTTC

j_gene: TRBJ2-1
v_gene: TRBV10-1
d_gene: -
abundance: -
CDR3aa: CASSGGVDRVGNEQFF
CDR3nt: TGCGCCAGCAGCGGGGGAGTCGACAGGGTAGGAAATGAGCAGTTCTTC

j_gene: TRBJ2-1
v_gene: TRBV19
d_gene: TRBD2
abundance: -
CDR3aa: CASRLNWGGPQEQFF
CDR3nt: TGTGCCAGTAGGCTAAACTGGGGAGGGCCCCAGGAGCAGTTCTTC

j_gene: TRBJ2-2
v_gene: TRBV19
d_gene: -
abundance: once
CDR3aa: CASSNTGELFF
CDR3nt: TGTGCCAGTAGCAACACCGGGGAGCTGTTTTTT

j_gene: TRBJ2-1
v_gene: TRBV10-3
d_gene: -
abundance: -
CDR3aa: CAISSRGVNQNEQFF
CDR3nt: TGTGCCATCAGTAGCCGAGGGGTAAACCAGAATGAGCAGTTCTTC

j_gene: TRBJ2-1
v_gene: TRBV6-5
d_gene: -
abundance: once
CDR3aa: CASSYSGQIWDEQFF
CDR3nt: TGTGCCAGCAGTTACTCCGGACAGATTTGGGATGAGCAGTTCTTC

j_gene: TRBJ1-6
v_gene: TRBV10-1
d_gene: TRBD1
abundance: -
CDR3aa: CASTTDRGEHNSPLHF
CDR3nt: TGCGCCAGCACTACGGACAGGGGTGAACATAATTCACCCCTCCACTTT

j_gene: TRBJ2-7
v_gene: TRBV10-2
d_gene: TRBD2
abundance: -
CDR3aa: CASKSSGNLREQYF
CDR3nt: TGCGCCAGTAAGAGTAGCGGGAACCTACGGGAGCAGTACTTC

j_gene: TRBJ1-4
v_gene: TRBV28
d_gene: -
abundance: -
CDR3aa: CASKGQGYEKLFF
CDR3nt: TGTGCCAGCAAGGGCCAGGGGTATGAAAAACTGTTTTTT

j_gene: TRBJ1-1
v_gene: TRBV15
d_gene: -
abundance: -
CDR3aa: CATTRRGVGTEAFF
CDR3nt: TGTGCCACCACCCGTCGAGGGGTGGGCACTGAAGCTTTCTTT

j_gene: TRBJ2-7
v_gene: TRBV5-4
d_gene: TRBD2
abundance: -
CDR3aa: CASSRRDYNIPPYEQYF
CDR3nt: TGTGCCAGCAGCCGCCGGGACTACAACATCCCCCCCTACGAGCAGTACTTC

j_gene: TRBJ1-2
v_gene: TRBV5-4
d_gene: TRBD1
abundance: -
CDR3aa: CASHPAGGGPNYGYTF
CDR3nt: TGTGCCAGCCACCCCGCAGGGGGAGGCCCTAACTATGGCTACACCTTC

j_gene: TRBJ2-3
v_gene: TRBV27
d_gene: -
abundance: -
CDR3aa: CAGRRMGVSSTDTQYF
CDR3nt: TGTGCCGGCCGCCGAATGGGGGTCTCTAGCACAGATACGCAGTATTTT

j_gene: TRBJ1-4
v_gene: TRBV7-9
d_gene: -
abundance: -
CDR3aa: CASSLGGTNEKLFF
CDR3nt: TGTGCCAGCAGCTTAGGGGGAACTAATGAAAAACTGTTTTTT

j_gene: TRBJ1-2
v_gene: TRBV5-1
d_gene: -
abundance: -
CDR3aa: CASSLNRPNYGYTF
CDR3nt: TGCGCCAGCAGCCTGAACAGACCTAACTATGGCTACACCTTC

j_gene: TRBJ2-3
v_gene: TRBV21-1
d_gene: -
abundance: -
CDR3aa: CASSKACRQESDTQYF
CDR3nt: TGTGCCAGCAGCAAAGCGTGTCGACAGGAGTCCGATACGCAGTATTTT

j_gene: TRBJ2-7
v_gene: TRBV6-1
d_gene: TRBD2
abundance: -
CDR3aa: CASNRGGSYEQYF
CDR3nt: TGTGCCAGCAATCGGGGGGGATCCTACGAGCAGTACTTC

j_gene: TRBJ2-7
v_gene: TRBV7-2
d_gene: -
abundance: once
CDR3aa: CASSLVLISYEQYF
CDR3nt: TGTGCCAGCAGCTTAGTGCTGATCTCCTACGAGCAGTACTTC

j_gene: TRBJ1-5
v_gene: TRBV4-2
d_gene: -
abundance: -
CDR3aa: CASSLTAGNQPQHF
CDR3nt: TGTGCCAGCAGCTTGACGGCAGGTAATCAGCCCCAGCATTTT

j_gene: TRBJ1-1
v_gene: TRBV25-1
d_gene: -
abundance: -
CDR3aa: CASSEAGDITEAFF
CDR3nt: TGTGCCAGCAGTGAAGCAGGGGACATCACTGAAGCTTTCTTT

j_gene: TRBJ2-1
v_gene: TRBV5-6
d_gene: -
abundance: -
CDR3aa: CASSLGGIWGNEQFF
CDR3nt: TGTGCCAGCAGCTTGGGTGGGATCTGGGGCAATGAGCAGTTCTTC

j_gene: TRBJ2-7
v_gene: TRBV15
d_gene: -
abundance: -
CDR3aa: CATSRDRWVYEQYF
CDR3nt: TGTGCCACCAGCAGAGATCGGTGGGTCTACGAGCAGTACTTC

j_gene: TRBJ2-7
v_gene: TRBV5-4
d_gene: TRBD1
abundance: -
CDR3aa: CASSLQGAYYEQYF
CDR3nt: TGTGCCAGCAGCTTGCAGGGGGCCTACTACGAGCAGTACTTC

j_gene: TRBJ2-7
v_gene: TRBV4-1
d_gene: TRBD2
abundance: -
CDR3aa: CASSKTSGASYEQYF
CDR3nt: TGCGCCAGCAGCAAAACTAGCGGAGCCTCCTACGAGCAGTACTTC

j_gene: TRBJ2-5
v_gene: TRBV9
d_gene: TRBD1
abundance: -
CDR3aa: CASSVATGGWETQYF
CDR3nt: TGTGCCAGCAGCGTCGCGACAGGGGGATGGGAGACCCAGTACTTC

j_gene: TRBJ1-1
v_gene: TRBV5-1
d_gene: -
abundance: -
CDR3aa: CASSSRTLGGTEAFF
CDR3nt: TGCGCCAGCAGCTCCAGGACCCTAGGGGGCACTGAAGCTTTCTTT

j_gene: TRBJ2-3
v_gene: TRBV5-1
d_gene: -
abundance: -
CDR3aa: CASSLATGRGPRGTDTQYF
CDR3nt: TGCGCCAGCAGCTTGGCGACCGGGCGCGGACCCCGGGGGACAGATACGCAGTATTTT

j_gene: TRBJ2-1
v_gene: TRBV10-1
d_gene: -
abundance: -
CDR3aa: CASSESRAKSSYNEQFF
CDR3nt: TGCGCCAGCAGTGAGAGCAGGGCCAAGAGCTCCTACAATGAGCAGTTCTTC

j_gene: TRBJ2-5
v_gene: TRBV6-5
d_gene: -
abundance: -
CDR3aa: CASSLDGQETQYF
CDR3nt: TGTGCCAGCAGTTTAGACGGCCAAGAGACCCAGTACTTC

j_gene: TRBJ1-3
v_gene: TRBV5-4
d_gene: -
abundance: -
CDR3aa: CASSLDSPEPGNTIYF
CDR3nt: TGTGCCAGCAGCTTGGACAGCCCTGAACCTGGAAACACCATATATTTT

j_gene: TRBJ2-1
v_gene: TRBV5-1
d_gene: TRBD2
abundance: -
CDR3aa: CASSWGLAGGYNEQFF
CDR3nt: TGCGCCAGCAGCTGGGGACTAGCGGGAGGTTACAATGAGCAGTTCTTC

j_gene: TRBJ2-7
v_gene: TRBV6-5
d_gene: -
abundance: -
CDR3aa: CASRDAGISYEQYF
CDR3nt: TGTGCCAGCAGGGATGCGGGGATCTCCTACGAGCAGTACTTC

j_gene: TRBJ2-5
v_gene: TRBV19
d_gene: -
abundance: -
CDR3aa: CASRDSGRRETQYF
CDR3nt: TGTGCCAGTAGGGACAGTGGAAGACGAGAGACCCAGTACTTC

j_gene: TRBJ2-5
v_gene: TRBV5-1
d_gene: -
abundance: -
CDR3aa: CASSSPEAGYGETQYF
CDR3nt: TGCGCCAGCAGCTCCCCCGAGGCAGGGTACGGGGAGACCCAGTACTTC

j_gene: TRBJ1-5
v_gene: TRBV6-1
d_gene: TRBD1
abundance: -
CDR3aa: CASSEMEGARKSNQPQHF
CDR3nt: TGTGCCAGCAGTGAAATGGAGGGGGCGCGAAAAAGCAATCAGCCCCAGCATTTT

j_gene: TRBJ1-6
v_gene: TRBV4-2
d_gene: TRBD1
abundance: -
CDR3aa: CASSQVQGGMSPLHF
CDR3nt: TGTGCCAGCAGCCAGGTACAGGGGGGAATGTCACCCCTCCACTTT

j_gene: TRBJ1-1
v_gene: TRBV12-1
d_gene: -
abundance: -
CDR3aa: CASSGKVDTEAFF
CDR3nt: TGTGCCAGCAGCGGTAAGGTTGACACTGAAGCTTTCTTT

j_gene: TRBJ2-7
v_gene: TRBV10-1
d_gene: -
abundance: -
CDR3aa: CASSDPGHSYEQYF
CDR3nt: TGCGCCAGCAGTGACCCGGGTCACTCCTACGAGCAGTACTTC

j_gene: TRBJ1-5
v_gene: TRBV6-6
d_gene: -
abundance: -
CDR3aa: CARGWPESNQPQHF
CDR3nt: TGTGCCAGGGGGTGGCCTGAAAGCAATCAGCCCCAGCATTTT

j_gene: TRBJ2-5
v_gene: TRBV7-7
d_gene: -
abundance: -
CDR3aa: CASSHRTSEGETQYF
CDR3nt: TGTGCTAGCAGCCACCGGACCTCGGAGGGGGAGACCCAGTACTTC

j_gene: TRBJ1-2
v_gene: TRBV2
d_gene: TRBD1
abundance: -
CDR3aa: CASRGDGQGSGYTF
CDR3nt: TGTGCCAGCAGGGGAGACGGACAGGGAAGCGGCTACACCTTC

j_gene: TRBJ2-1
v_gene: TRBV10-1
d_gene: TRBD2
abundance: -
CDR3aa: CASSDRGIAGDYNEQFF
CDR3nt: TGCGCCAGCAGTGATCGGGGGATAGCGGGAGACTACAATGAGCAGTTCTTC

j_gene: TRBJ1-4
v_gene: TRBV12-2
d_gene: -
abundance: -
CDR3aa: CASRPVSGTGKKANEKLFF
CDR3nt: TGTGCAAGTCGCCCCGTTTCCGGGACAGGGAAGAAGGCTAATGAAAAACTGTTTTTT

j_gene: TRBJ2-7
v_gene: TRBV5-5
d_gene: TRBD1
abundance: -
CDR3aa: CASSLEGAVLGQYF
CDR3nt: TGTGCCAGCAGCTTGGAGGGGGCAGTGCTAGGGCAGTACTTC

j_gene: TRBJ1-5
v_gene: TRBV7-9
d_gene: TRBD1
abundance: few
CDR3aa: CASRQTGSNQPQHF
CDR3nt: TGTGCCAGCAGACAGACAGGGAGCAATCAGCCCCAGCATTTT

j_gene: TRBJ1-3
v_gene: TRBV27
d_gene: -
abundance: -
CDR3aa: CASKSGLSSGNTIYF
CDR3nt: TGTGCCAGCAAATCCGGGTTATCGTCTGGAAACACCATATATTTT

j_gene: TRBJ2-2
v_gene: TRBV27
d_gene: -
abundance: -
CDR3aa: CASSLWAGQTGELFF
CDR3nt: TGTGCCAGCAGTTTATGGGCAGGGCAAACCGGGGAGCTGTTTTTT

j_gene: TRBJ2-7
v_gene: TRBV29-1
d_gene: TRBD1
abundance: -
CDR3aa: CSAGVGQGYEQYF
CDR3nt: TGCAGCGCAGGGGTCGGACAGGGCTACGAGCAGTACTTC

j_gene: TRBJ2-3
v_gene: TRBV5-6
d_gene: TRBD2
abundance: -
CDR3aa: CASSPLARETPDTQYF
CDR3nt: TGTGCCAGCAGCCCCCTGGCGCGGGAGACCCCAGATACGCAGTATTTT

j_gene: TRBJ1-1
v_gene: TRBV28
d_gene: -
abundance: -
CDR3aa: CGYTEAFF
CDR3nt: TGTGGATACACTGAAGCTTTCTTT

j_gene: TRBJ2-1
v_gene: TRBV4-2
d_gene: -
abundance: -
CDR3aa: CASSQTTRPGQFF
CDR3nt: TGTGCCAGCAGCCAAACTACTAGGCCCGGACAGTTCTTC